This is a list of T cell receptor beta chains from one sample in a study of tumor-infiltrating lymphocytes in primary liver carcinoma. TCRdb re-called the multiplex PCR reads through MiXCR, storing one row per CDR3 protein. In the table there are 70,000 to 95,000 distinct CDR3 sequences, almost 70% of which are singletons. Sequencing used liver tumor tissue from sampling region 4. These receptors were taken from a man in his forties with primary liver carcinoma and hepatitis B virus infection. The CDR3 runs from the conserved cysteine through the conserved F or W. D genes are given only for firm matches. Clone size is given for some rows only: seen once, a few or many times, or a class if the clone is expanded.

d_gene,abundance,v_gene,j_gene,CDR3nt,CDR3aa
-,-,TRBV30,TRBJ1-4,TGTGCCTGGACCACCTCCAGGGGAGGGGAAAAACTGTTTTTT,CAWTTSRGGEKLFF
-,-,TRBV5-4,TRBJ2-1,TGTGCCAGCACCCATGGGGGCACCAGCCGCGCAGCCGATGAGCAGTTCTTC,CASTHGGTSRAADEQFF
-,many,TRBV29-1,TRBJ1-1,TGCAGCGTTGAAGTCCAGCAGAACACTGAAGCTTTCTTT,CSVEVQQNTEAFF
TRBD1,many,TRBV6-5,TRBJ1-1,TGTGCCAGCAGTTTCTACAGGGGGACCTCTGAAGCTTTCTTT,CASSFYRGTSEAFF
-,many,TRBV2,TRBJ2-1,TGTGCCAGCAGTGATAGCGAGACTTTCAATGAGCAGTTCTTC,CASSDSETFNEQFF
-,-,TRBV11-2,TRBJ2-1,TGTGCCTGCAGCCTCTCCTACCGGGGTCCCGTGAAACAGGTTCGCCACTACAATGAGCAGTTCTTC,CACSLSYRGPVKQVRHYNEQFF
-,once,TRBV4-1,TRBJ2-3,TGCGCCATCAGCCGAGGGGGTAGGTGGGAGGGGAGCACAGATGCGCAGTATTTT,CAISRGGRWEGSTDAQYF
TRBD1,-,TRBV29-1,TRBJ2-3,TGCAGCGTCCGGGACAGTACAAATACGCAGTATTTT,CSVRDSTNTQYF
-,-,TRBV6-4,TRBJ2-7,TGTGCCAGCAGTCCCGAGTTCGACCGGGTCTACGAGCAGTACTTC,CASSPEFDRVYEQYF
TRBD1,-,TRBV29-1,TRBJ2-1,TGCAGCGGAGGACAGGCCGTATACAGTGAGCAGTTCTTC,CSGGQAVYSEQFF
-,-,TRBV11-2,TRBJ2-7,TGTGCCTGCAGCCCGGGGTGCTATGAGCAGTACTTC,CACSPGCYEQYF
-,many,TRBV28,TRBJ1-5,TGTGCCAGCAGTTTATCCAATGGGGCATGGAATCAGCCCCAGCATTTT,CASSLSNGAWNQPQHF
TRBD1,few,TRBV6-4,TRBJ2-3,TGTGCCAGCAGTGAAGGGCAGGGGGCAGATACGCAGTATTTT,CASSEGQGADTQYF
-,once,TRBV6-5,TRBJ1-5,TGTGCCAACAGTTACAGGTCTGGCAATCATCCCCAGCATTTT,CANSYRSGNHPQHF
-,once,TRBV28,TRBJ1-2,TGTACCAGCAGACCCCAGGGATATGGCTACACCTTC,CTSRPQGYGYTF